This passage covers 19 T cell receptor beta chains from one sample sequenced in a study of blood T cell repertoires in COVID-19. The assay was immunoSEQ multiplex PCR, and TCRdb's table has in-frame clones only and misses some. The data hold under 250,000 clones, with about 87% observed a single time. Specimen: peripheral blood. The receptors shown here come from a woman in her 30s with COVID-19, enrolled during active disease.

The CDR3 here is CASSPRTVPAGGPYNEQFF. The CDR3 nucleotides are TGTGCCAGCAGCCCCCGGACAGTTCCGGCGGGAGGACCCTACAATGAGCAGTTCTTC. The chain carries TRBV7-2 and TRBJ2-1; 8 bases align to TRBD2. After removal of 5 bases from V and 2 bases from J, the junction contained 17 bases not matched to a gene. CDR1 is SGHTA and CDR2 is FQGNSA in the germline V gene. CDR3 length: 19 amino acids.

The rearrangement links TRBV9 to TRBJ1-3; no reliable D call. From germline, CDR1 is SGDLS and CDR2 YYNGEE. Deletions cut 3 bases from V and 4 bases from J, with 5 bases between. There are 12 residues in the CDR3. The CDR3, as DNA: TGTGCCAGCAGCGACTACGGAAACACCATATATTTT. This gives the protein CASSDYGNTIYF. Looking up the rest from reference TRBV9 and TRBJ1-3 gives the full variable domain: DSGVTQTPKHLITATGQRVTLRCSPRSGDLSVYWYQQSLDQGLQFLIQYYNGEERAKGNILERFSAQQFPDLHSELNLSSLELGDSALYFCASSDYGNTIYFGEGSWLTVV.

The V call is TRBV18, the J call TRBJ2-7; 7 bases match TRBD1. Per the germline V gene, CDR1 is KGHSH and CDR2 is LQKENI. The J segment lost 6 bases and the V segment lost 3 bases, leaving 5 bases of the junction unmatched. This CDR3 is built from 13 residues. Written as DNA, the CDR3 is TGTGCCAGCTCACCGGGACAGCATGGCGAGCAGTACGTC. Translation: CASSPGQHGEQYV.

This rearrangement joins TRBV11-3 to TRBJ2-5; 9 nucleotides line up with TRBD1. This CDR3 is built from 15 residues. The germline CDR1 and CDR2 sequences are SGHNT and YENEEA. V lost 0 bases to trimming and J lost 4 bases; unmatched junction nucleotides: 3. The CDR3 nucleotides read TGTGCCAGCAGCTTAGATGTGGACAGGGGAGAGACCCAGTACTTC. It codes for CASSLDVDRGETQYF.

The chain couples TRBV5-1 to TRBJ1-2, with TRBD1 as a possible D gene (6 bases). The length of the CDR3 is 16 residues. The germline gives CDR1 SGHRS, CDR2 YFSETQ. V was pared by 0 bases and J by 4 bases, with 16 bases between. This chain's CDR3 is CASSLDESVGGYGYTF. In DNA form, the CDR3 reads TGCGCCAGCAGCTTGGATGAGTCAGTAGGGGGCTATGGCTACACCTTC.

The gene calls are TRBV11-2 and TRBJ2-4; possible D gene TRBD2, 5 bases. The CDR3 spans 19 residues. Trimming left V 5 bases short and J 2 bases short, with 25 bases between. Per the germline V gene, CDR1 is SGHAT and CDR2 is FQNNGV. CDR3 nucleotides: TGTGCCAGCAGCCCCCCTCGGGTAAGCCGGGGTGGACCCAAAAACATTCAGTACTTC. It is translated as CASSPPRVSRGGPKNIQYF. Together with reference TRBV11-2 and TRBJ2-4, the CDR3 gives the full variable domain: EAGVAQSPRYKIIEKRQSVAFWCNPISGHATLYWYQQILGQGPKLLIQFQNNGVVDDSQLPKDRFSAERLKGVDSTLKIQPAKLEDSAVYLCASSPPRVSRGGPKNIQYFGAGTRLSVL.

The chain carries TRBV25-1 and TRBJ2-4; 7 nucleotides match TRBD1. The CDR3 sequence is 14 residues long. The V gene end was trimmed by 3 bases and the J gene end by 3 bases; junction bases not matched to a gene: 2. Germline V lookup: CDR1 MGHDK, CDR2 SYGVNS. CDR3 protein: CASSDRDSKNIQYF. In DNA, the CDR3 is TGTGCCAGCAGTGACCGGGACAGCAAAAACATTCAGTACTTC. Complete variable domain (other parts from reference TRBV25-1 and TRBJ2-4): EADIYQTPRYLVIGTGKKITLECSQTMGHDKMYWYQQDPGMELHLIHYSYGVNSTEKGDLSSESTVSRIRTEHFPLTLESARPSHTSQYLCASSDRDSKNIQYFGAGTRLSVL.

V gene TRBV28 combines with J gene TRBJ1-2, with D maybe TRBD1 (5 bases). V was shortened by 8 bases and J by 7 bases, with 11 bases between the two germline ends. Germline CDR1 reads MDHEN; CDR2 reads SYDVKM. The CDR3 has 11 residues. Written as DNA, the CDR3 is TGTGCCAGCGGCGGGGGGGGTGGCTACACCTTC. Amino acid sequence: CASGGGGGYTF.

This chain links TRBV5-6 with TRBJ2-7; tentatively, D is TRBD2 (6 bases). Trimming cost V 4 bases and J 1 base, with 12 bases left between them. The CDR3 extends over 14 amino acids. Germline V gene lookup returns CDR1 SGHDT and CDR2 YYEEEE. The CDR3 loop is CASSGGTASYEQYF. The CDR3 DNA sequence: TGTGCCAGCAGCGGCGGGACGGCATCCTACGAGCAGTACTTC.

This chain links TRBV9 with TRBJ1-2; TRBD1 matches at 8 bases. The CDR3 extends over 13 amino acids. J was trimmed by 3 bases and V by 4 bases; bases with no gene match: 2. Germline loops: CDR1 SGDLS, CDR2 YYNGEE. Here the CDR3 DNA reads TGTGCCAGCAGCCTGGGACAGGACTATGGCTACACCTTC. This gives the protein CASSLGQDYGYTF.

The chain uses TRBV19 and TRBJ2-7, with D unclear. Germline V gene sequence: CDR1 LNHDA, CDR2 SQIVND (reference sequence). This CDR3 is 15 amino acids long. V was shortened by 1 base and J by 3 bases, with 13 bases between the two germline ends. This CDR3 is CASSIVFGRHYEQYF. DNA for the CDR3: TGTGCCAGTAGTATAGTTTTCGGCAGGCACTACGAGCAGTACTTC.

The rearrangement links TRBV6-5 to TRBJ1-1; 10 nucleotides align to TRBD1. Trimming removed 2 bases from V and 7 bases from J; junction bases left unmatched: 4. Looked up from germline, CDR1 is MNHEY and CDR2 is SVGAGI. The CDR3 totals 14 residues. The CDR3 is CASSYRGTGDEAFF. The CDR3 DNA sequence: TGTGCCAGCAGTTACCGGGGGACAGGGGATGAAGCTTTCTTT.

This clone has only a few counts. The gene calls are TRBV13 and TRBJ1-4, with a tentative D call TRBD1 (6 bases). The ends were cut back, 5 bases at V and 7 bases at J, with 14 bases in the middle. This CDR3 is built from 14 residues. Germline V gene lookup returns CDR1 PRHDT and CDR2 FYEKMQ (reference sequence). The CDR3 here is CASSPYRASEKLFF. The CDR3 region has the DNA TGTGCCAGCAGCCCTTACAGGGCGAGTGAAAAACTGTTTTTT. Complete variable domain (other parts from reference TRBV13 and TRBJ1-4): AAGVIQSPRHLIKEKRETATLKCYPIPRHDTVYWYQQGPGQDPQFLISFYEKMQSDKGSIPDRFSAQQFSDYHSELNMSSLELGDSALYFCASSPYRASEKLFFGSGTQLSVL.

This sequence joins TRBV9 and TRBJ1-6; TRBD1 agrees at 7 bases. Germline V CDR1 and CDR2: SGDLS, YYNGEE. V shed 0 bases, J shed 8 bases, and the junction held 8 bases outside the gene matches. This CDR3 has 16 residues. DNA of the CDR3: TGTGCCAGCAGCGTAGGGTTGACAGGGCAGTATTCACCCCTCCACTTT. Protein sequence: CASSVGLTGQYSPLHF. Using reference TRBV9 and TRBJ1-6 for the parts outside the CDR3, the full variable domain is DSGVTQTPKHLITATGQRVTLRCSPRSGDLSVYWYQQSLDQGLQFLIQYYNGEERAKGNILERFSAQQFPDLHSELNLSSLELGDSALYFCASSVGLTGQYSPLHFGNGTRLTVT.

The V gene is TRBV11-3, the J gene TRBJ1-3, with a weak D call TRBD1 (5 bases). V was shortened by 5 bases and J by 0 bases, with 17 bases between the two germline ends. This CDR3 contains 17 residues. Germline CDR1 SGHNT, CDR2 YENEEA. The CDR3 reads CASSGGTGESSGNTIYF. In DNA, the CDR3 is TGTGCCAGCAGCGGAGGGACCGGGGAGAGCTCTGGAAACACCATATATTTT.

The chain combines TRBV5-8 with TRBJ2-2; D is possibly TRBD2 (6 bases). The CDR3 is 14 residues long. Per germline, CDR1 SGHTS and CDR2 YDEGEE. With 6 bases removed from V and 6 bases from J, the gap between germline ends came to 15 bases. This CDR3 reads CASTRPGVPGELFF. In nucleotides, the CDR3 is TGTGCCAGCACCCGGCCGGGGGTACCCGGGGAGCTGTTTTTT.

CDR3: CASSSRGSPHF. CDR3 sequence (DNA): TGTGCCAGCAGTTCTCGGGGGTCCCCGCATTTT. The chain combines TRBV28 with TRBJ1-5; D is possibly TRBD1 (5 bases). The germline CDR1 and CDR2 sequences are MDHEN and SYDVKM. This CDR3 spans 11 amino acids. Trimming cost V 4 bases and J 15 bases, with 13 bases left between them.

The rearrangement joins TRBV6-2 or TRBV6-3 to TRBJ1-1; 7 bases match TRBD1. The V and J ends lost 5 bases and 3 bases, in that order; junction bases with no gene match: 9. This CDR3 region has 15 residues. The germline V gene has CDR1 MNHEY and CDR2 SVGEGT. The CDR3 protein is CASSPRQGIDTEAFF. The DNA of the CDR3 is TGTGCCAGCAGTCCACGACAGGGAATTGACACTGAAGCTTTCTTT.

The rearrangement joins TRBV19 to TRBJ2-1, with TRBD1 identical over 8 bases. The V segment lost 6 bases and the J segment 7 bases; nucleotides outside the gene matches: 8. The CDR3 extends over 14 amino acids. The germline CDR1 and CDR2 sequences are LNHDA and SQIVND (reference sequence). This CDR3 is CASSPDRVWNEQFF. As DNA, the CDR3 is TGTGCCAGTAGCCCGGACAGGGTCTGGAATGAGCAGTTCTTC.